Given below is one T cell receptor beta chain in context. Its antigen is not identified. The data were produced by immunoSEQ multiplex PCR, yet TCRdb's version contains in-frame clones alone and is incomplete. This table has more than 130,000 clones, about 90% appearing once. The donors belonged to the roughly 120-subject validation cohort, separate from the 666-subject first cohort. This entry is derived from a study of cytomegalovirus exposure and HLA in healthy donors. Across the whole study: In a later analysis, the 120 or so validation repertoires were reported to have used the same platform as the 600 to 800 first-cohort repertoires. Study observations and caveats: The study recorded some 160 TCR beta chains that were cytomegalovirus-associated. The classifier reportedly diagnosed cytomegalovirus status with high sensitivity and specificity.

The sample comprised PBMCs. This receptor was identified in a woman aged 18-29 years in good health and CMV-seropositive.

The CDR3 bases are TGCGCCAGCAGCCAAGCCGACAGGGCTAACTATGGCTACACCTTC. Its protein product is CASSQADRANYGYTF. This rearrangement joins TRBV4-3 to TRBJ1-2, with TRBD1 matching 7 bases. Germline CDR1 reads LGHNA; CDR2 reads YSLEER. The CDR3 loop spans 15 amino acids. V lost 1 base, J lost 0 bases, and 2 bases stayed unmatched.